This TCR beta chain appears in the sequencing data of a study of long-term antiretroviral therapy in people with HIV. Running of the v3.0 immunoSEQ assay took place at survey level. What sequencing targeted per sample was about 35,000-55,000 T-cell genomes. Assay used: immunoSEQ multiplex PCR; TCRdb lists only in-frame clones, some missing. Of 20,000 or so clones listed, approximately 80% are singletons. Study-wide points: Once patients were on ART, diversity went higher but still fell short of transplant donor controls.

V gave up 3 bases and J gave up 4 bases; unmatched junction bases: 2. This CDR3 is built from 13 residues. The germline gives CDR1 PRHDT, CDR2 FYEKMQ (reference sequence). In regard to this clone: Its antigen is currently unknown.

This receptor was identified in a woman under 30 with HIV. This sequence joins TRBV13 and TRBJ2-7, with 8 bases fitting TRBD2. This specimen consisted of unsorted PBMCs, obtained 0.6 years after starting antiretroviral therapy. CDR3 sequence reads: CASSLRGVYEQYF. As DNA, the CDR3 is TGTGCCAGCAGCTTGCGGGGGGTTTACGAGCAGTACTTC.